These 22 T cell receptor beta chains originate from one sample sequenced in a study of shared clonotypes between healthy human individuals. The protocol was immunoSEQ multiplex PCR, while the TCRdb copy is restricted to in-frame clones and leaves out a portion. The sample has 950,000 to 1,300,000 clones; around 75% are singletons. The sequenced material came from memory CD4+ T cells sorted from blood. Subset reported: CD45RA-negative fraction. Source of these receptors: a man younger than 30 in good health.

This clone was detected a few times. This rearrangement joins TRBV5-1 to TRBJ2-7; 9 positions agree with TRBD2. The CDR3 has 16 residues. Germline CDR1 is SGHRS and CDR2 is YFSETQ. J was trimmed by 0 bases and V by 0 bases; bases with no gene match: 4. This CDR3 is CASSLATSGNSYEQYF. In DNA, the CDR3 is TGCGCCAGCAGCTTGGCGACTAGCGGTAACTCCTACGAGCAGTACTTC.

V and J are TRBV5-1 and TRBJ2-3; D gene uncertain. V was pared by 2 bases and J by 2 bases, with 3 bases between. CDR1 is SGHRS, CDR2 YFSETQ, per germline. The CDR3 runs 12 residues. CDR3 loop: CASSFNTDTQYF. CDR3 DNA sequence: TGCGCCAGCAGCTTCAACACAGATACGCAGTATTTT.

This clone has more than one count but fewer than ten. The J gene is TRBJ2-7, the V gene TRBV21-1. TRBV21-1 is reported as a pseudogene. The CDR3 is 15 residues long. CDR3 in DNA: TGTGCCGGGCCCCTCCCGACGGGGACGGCATACGAGCAGTACTTC. Translated: CAGPLPTGTAYEQYF.

The table lists this clone with a count of one. This sequence joins TRBV25-1 and TRBJ1-2; TRBD1 aligns across 8 bases. Germline V lookup: CDR1 MGHDK, CDR2 SYGVNS. CDR3 length: 15 residues. The J segment lost 2 bases and the V segment lost 6 bases, leaving 8 bases of the junction unmatched. The CDR3 DNA follows: TGTGCCAGCAGCCGGGAAGGACAGGGAAACTATGGCTACACCTTC. Translation: CASSREGQGNYGYTF.

The CDR3: CASSSPREGGTEAFF. The CDR3 coding sequence is TGTGCCAGCAGTTCCCCAAGGGAGGGGGGAACTGAAGCTTTCTTT. The chain is built from TRBV28 and TRBJ1-1, with D perhaps matching TRBD1 (6 bases). This CDR3 comprises 15 residues. Looked up from germline, CDR1 is MDHEN and CDR2 is SYDVKM. The ends were cut back, 4 bases at V and 5 bases at J, with 17 bases in the middle.

This chain joins TRBV10-3 and TRBJ2-3; TRBD2 agrees at 14 bases. The CDR3 length is 16 residues. Looked up from germline, CDR1 is ENHRY and CDR2 is SYGVKD. The V gene end was trimmed by 5 bases and the J gene end by 4 bases; junction bases not matched to a gene: 5. CDR3 protein: CAISPTSGGDADTQYF. The CDR3 DNA follows: TGTGCCATCAGTCCGACTAGCGGGGGGGACGCAGATACGCAGTATTTT.

The rearrangement joins TRBV29-1 to TRBJ2-5; the D is unclear. The CDR3 runs to 10 residues. Germline CDR1 reads SQVTM; CDR2 reads ANQGSEA. Trimming removed 3 bases from V and 5 bases from J, with 4 bases in between. CDR3 in amino acids: CSVERETQYF. DNA for the CDR3: TGCAGCGTTGAGAGGGAGACCCAGTACTTC.

There are a few counts of this clone. This rearrangement joins TRBV10-1 to TRBJ2-7, with 7 bases identical to TRBD1. In germline, CDR1 is WNHNN, CDR2 SYGVQD (reference sequence). V gave up 9 bases and J gave up 3 bases; unmatched junction bases: 5. The CDR3 spans 12 residues. CDR3 protein: CASDRADYEQYF. The CDR3 region has the DNA TGCGCCAGTGACAGGGCGGACTACGAGCAGTACTTC.

The CDR3 DNA reads as TGTGCCAGCAGTTCCCGGGGGAACACTGAAGCTTTCTTT. Amino acids: CASSSRGNTEAFF. The chain joins TRBV28 to TRBJ1-1; D gene unclear. CDR3 length: 13 amino acids. Trimming removed 4 bases at V and 1 base at J, with 7 bases between. The germline gives CDR1 MDHEN, CDR2 SYDVKM. Complete variable domain (other parts from reference TRBV28 and TRBJ1-1): DVKVTQSSRYLVKRTGEKVFLECVQDMDHENMFWYRQDPGLGLRLIYFSYDVKMKEKGDIPEGYSVSREKKERFSLILESASTNQTSMYLCASSSRGNTEAFFGQGTRLTVV.

In this sample, this clone turned up many times. Other DNA sequences in this sample translate to the same CDR3. The V gene is TRBV30, the J gene TRBJ1-1; possible D gene TRBD1, 5 bases. CDR3 length equals 13 residues. CDR1 and CDR2 (germline): GTSNPN, SVGIG (reference sequence). V shed 2 bases and J shed 4 bases, with 11 bases lying between them. The DNA of the CDR3 is TGTGCCTGGAGTCATACGGGACGCACTGAAGCTTTCTTT. Residues: CAWSHTGRTEAFF.

This chain joins TRBV2 and TRBJ1-2; D is perhaps TRBD1 (6 bases). V was pared by 5 bases and J by 7 bases, with 11 bases between. The CDR3 loop spans 12 amino acids. Germline V gene sequence: CDR1 SNHLY, CDR2 FYNNEI. CDR3 nucleotide sequence: TGTGCCAGCAGTTCAGGGGTGGGTGGCTACACCTTC. This gives the protein CASSSGVGGYTF.

The J gene is TRBJ1-4, the V gene TRBV30; 9 bases are shared with TRBD1. V lost 8 bases and J lost 5; bases outside the gene matches: 6. There are 13 residues in the CDR3. Germline V gives CDR1 GTSNPN, CDR2 SVGIG (reference sequence). The CDR3 loop is CASMGQGNEKLFF. The CDR3 region has the DNA TGTGCCAGCATGGGACAGGGCAATGAAAAACTGTTTTTT. The whole variable domain, filled in from reference TRBV30 and TRBJ1-4, reads SQTIHQWPATLVQPVGSPLSLECTVEGTSNPNLYWYRQAAGRGLQLLFYSVGIGQISSEVPQNLSASRPQDRQFILSSKKLLLSDSGFYLCASMGQGNEKLFFGSGTQLSVL.

As to this clone: The junction and the germline gene differ at one end; a read error may be behind it. In the same sample, other DNA sequences code for this CDR3. CDR3 residues: CAWSVSNTEAFF. The CDR3 nucleotides are TGTGCCTGGAGCGTCAGTAACACTGAAGCCTTCTTT. This sequence joins TRBV30 and TRBJ1-1, with D unclear. Germline V lookup: CDR1 GTSNPN, CDR2 SVGIG (reference sequence). The CDR3 loop spans 12 amino acids.

This clone has more than one count but fewer than ten. Within the sample, other DNA sequences also encode this same CDR3. The chain employs TRBV7-2 and TRBJ2-3; D remains ambiguous. The V gene's germline CDR1 is SGHTA and CDR2 FQGNSA. The CDR3 is 12 residues long. V shed 4 bases and J shed 2 bases, with 4 bases lying between them. The CDR3 spells CASSSSTDTQYF. Here the CDR3 DNA reads TGTGCCAGCAGCTCCTCCACAGATACGCAGTATTTT.

As for this clone: Other DNA sequences in the same sample also yield this CDR3. The chain recombines TRBV7-9 with TRBJ2-7; D possibly matches TRBD1 or TRBD2 (5 bases each). The germline gives CDR1 SEHNR, CDR2 FQNEAQ (reference sequence). The length of the CDR3 is 12 residues. With 4 bases removed from V and 5 bases from J, the gap between germline ends came to 9 bases. CDR3 loop: CASSSVGDEQYF. The CDR3 region has the DNA TGTGCCAGCAGCTCCGTGGGGGACGAGCAGTACTTC.

The V and J genes are TRBV18 and TRBJ1-5; no definite D call. Germline V gene sequence: CDR1 KGHSH, CDR2 LQKENI. V lost 4 bases and J 5 bases, leaving 12 bases between the germline ends. The CDR3 contains 14 residues. This CDR3 reads CASSRSGGYQPQHF. The CDR3, as DNA: TGTGCCAGCTCACGCAGCGGCGGGTATCAGCCCCAGCATTTT.

The rearrangement links TRBV7-9 to TRBJ2-1, with unresolved D. The CDR3 consists of 13 residues. V was cut by 1 base and J by 5 bases, with 6 bases left in between. Per germline, CDR1 SEHNR and CDR2 FQNEAQ (reference sequence). The CDR3 nucleotides are TGTGCCAGCAGCTTAGGGGCTAACAATGAGCAGTTCTTC. It translates to CASSLGANNEQFF.

V is TRBV18 and J is TRBJ1-5; a weak D match, TRBD1 (5 bases). CDR1 is KGHSH, CDR2 LQKENI, per germline. The V end was cut by 6 bases, the J end by 2 bases, with 14 bases between. CDR3 size: 15 residues. CDR3 sequence: CASSLGRVGNQPQHF. The CDR3 bases are TGTGCCAGCTCGTTGGGCAGGGTTGGCAATCAGCCCCAGCATTTT.

This clone was picked up one time. The CDR3 reads CASSPGGTGELFF. The CDR3 region has the DNA TGCGCCAGCAGCCCCGGAGGAACCGGGGAGCTGTTTTTT. The chain has TRBV5-1 and TRBJ2-2; perhaps TRBD2 as D (5 bases). The CDR3 spans 13 residues. CDR1 and CDR2 from the germline V gene are SGHRS and YFSETQ. V was clipped by 4 bases and J by 5 bases, with 9 bases between them.

The chain is built from TRBV10-3 and TRBJ2-3; D call uncertain. Looked up from germline, CDR1 is ENHRY and CDR2 is SYGVKD. V lost 5 bases to trimming and J lost 0 bases, with 9 bases between them. The CDR3 covers 14 residues. CDR3 loop: CAISRVPSTDTQYF. For the CDR3, the DNA is TGTGCCATCAGTCGGGTGCCTAGCACAGATACGCAGTATTTT.

On this clone: A much larger clonotype is one base distant, so this may be a read error. The chain employs TRBV4-3 and TRBJ1-2, with TRBD1 matching over 8 bases. The CDR3 covers 12 residues. V trimming: 5 bases; J trimming: 11 bases; junction bases outside the gene matches: 7. Germline CDR1 reads LGHNA; CDR2 reads YSLEER. The CDR3: CASSNRQGIYTF. CDR3 coding DNA: TGCGCCAGCAGCAACAGACAGGGGATTTACACCTTC.

There are many counts of this clone. This chain links TRBV6-1 with TRBJ1-5; tentatively, D is TRBD1 (6 bases). This CDR3 region has 15 residues. The V end was cut by 6 bases, the J end by 1 base, with 13 bases between. CDR1 and CDR2 from the germline V gene are MNHNS and SASEGT. The CDR3 is CASSSTGMSNQPQHF. In DNA form, the CDR3 reads TGTGCCAGCAGCTCAACAGGGATGAGCAATCAGCCCCAGCATTTT.